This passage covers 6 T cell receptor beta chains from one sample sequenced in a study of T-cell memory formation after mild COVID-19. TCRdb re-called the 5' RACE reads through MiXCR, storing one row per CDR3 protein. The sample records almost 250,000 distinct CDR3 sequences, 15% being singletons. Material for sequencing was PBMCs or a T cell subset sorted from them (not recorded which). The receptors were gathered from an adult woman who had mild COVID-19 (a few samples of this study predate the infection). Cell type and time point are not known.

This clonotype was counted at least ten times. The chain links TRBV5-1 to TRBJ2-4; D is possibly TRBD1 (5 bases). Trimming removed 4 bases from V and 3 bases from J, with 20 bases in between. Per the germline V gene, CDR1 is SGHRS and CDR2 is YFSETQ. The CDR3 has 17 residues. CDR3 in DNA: TGCGCCAGCAGCCGACCGGGTCCTCAGGGTGGCAAAAACATTCAGTACTTC. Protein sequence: CASSRPGPQGGKNIQYF. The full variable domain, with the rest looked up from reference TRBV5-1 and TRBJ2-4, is KAGVTQTPRYLIKTRGQQVTLSCSPISGHRSVSWYQQTPGQGLQFLFEYFSETQRNKGNFPGRFSGRQFSNSRSEMNVSTLELGDSALYLCASSRPGPQGGKNIQYFGAGTRLSVL.

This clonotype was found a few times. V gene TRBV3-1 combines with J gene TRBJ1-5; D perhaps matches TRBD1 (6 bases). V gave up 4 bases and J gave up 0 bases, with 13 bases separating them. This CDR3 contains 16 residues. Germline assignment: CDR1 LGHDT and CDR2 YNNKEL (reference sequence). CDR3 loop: CASSLGTSYSNQPQHF. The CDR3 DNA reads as TGTGCCAGCAGCCTAGGGACATCCTATAGCAATCAGCCCCAGCATTTT.

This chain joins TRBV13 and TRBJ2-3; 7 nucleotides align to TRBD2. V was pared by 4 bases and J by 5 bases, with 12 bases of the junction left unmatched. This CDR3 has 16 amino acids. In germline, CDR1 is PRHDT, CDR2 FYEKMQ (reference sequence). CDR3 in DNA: TGTGCCAGCAGCTCCGCGGGACTAATTCCCAGAGATACGCAGTATTTT. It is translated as CASSSAGLIPRDTQYF.

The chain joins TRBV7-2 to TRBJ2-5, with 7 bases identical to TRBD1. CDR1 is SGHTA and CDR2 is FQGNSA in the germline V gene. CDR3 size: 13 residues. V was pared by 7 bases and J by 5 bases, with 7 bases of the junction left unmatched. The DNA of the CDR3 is TGTGCCAGCAACGACAGGGTCGGGGAGACCCAGTACTTC. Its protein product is CASNDRVGETQYF. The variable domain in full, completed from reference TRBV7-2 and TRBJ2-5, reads GAGVSQSPSNKVTEKGKDVELRCDPISGHTALYWYRQSLGQGLEFLIYFQGNSAPDKSGLPSDRFSAERTGGSVSTLTIQRTQQEDSAVYLCASNDRVGETQYFGPGTRLLVL.

This CDR3 reads CASSDRTGRTGELFF. CDR3 nucleotides: TGTGCCAGCAGCGACCGGACAGGCCGCACCGGGGAGCTGTTTTTT. This chain joins TRBV5-4 and TRBJ2-2; 7 bases map to TRBD1. Unmatched junction bases numbered 7, after V lost 4 bases and J lost 4 bases. The CDR3 has 15 amino acids. Germline V gives CDR1 SGHNT, CDR2 YYREEE (reference sequence).

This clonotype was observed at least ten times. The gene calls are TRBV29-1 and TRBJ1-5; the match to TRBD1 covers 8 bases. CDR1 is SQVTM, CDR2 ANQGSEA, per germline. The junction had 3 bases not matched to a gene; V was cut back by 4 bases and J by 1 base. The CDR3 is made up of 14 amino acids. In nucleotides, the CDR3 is TGCAGCGTTGCGGACAGGGCAAGCAATCAGCCCCAGCATTTT. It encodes CSVADRASNQPQHF.